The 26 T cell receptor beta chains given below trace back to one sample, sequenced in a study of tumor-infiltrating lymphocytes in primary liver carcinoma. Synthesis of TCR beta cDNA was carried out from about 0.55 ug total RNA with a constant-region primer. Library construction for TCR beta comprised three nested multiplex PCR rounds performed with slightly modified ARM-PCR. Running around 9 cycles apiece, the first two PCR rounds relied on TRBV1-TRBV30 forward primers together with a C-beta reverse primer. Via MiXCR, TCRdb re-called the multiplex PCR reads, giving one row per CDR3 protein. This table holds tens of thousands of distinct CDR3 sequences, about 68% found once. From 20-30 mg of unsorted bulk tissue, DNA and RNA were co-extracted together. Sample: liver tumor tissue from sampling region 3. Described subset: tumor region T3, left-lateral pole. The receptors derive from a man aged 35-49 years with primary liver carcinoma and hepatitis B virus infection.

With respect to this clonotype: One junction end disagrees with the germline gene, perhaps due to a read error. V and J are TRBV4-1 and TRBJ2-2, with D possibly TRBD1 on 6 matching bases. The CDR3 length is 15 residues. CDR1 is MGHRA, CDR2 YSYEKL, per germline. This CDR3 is CASSRDMVITEELFF. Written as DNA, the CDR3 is TGCGCCAGCAGTCGGGACATGGTTATCACCGAGGAGCTGTTTTTT.

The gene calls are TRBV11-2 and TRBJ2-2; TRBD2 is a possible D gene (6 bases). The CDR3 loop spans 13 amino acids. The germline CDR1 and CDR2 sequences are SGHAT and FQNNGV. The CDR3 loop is CTSSGWLAGELFF. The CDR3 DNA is TGTACTAGCAGCGGGTGGTTAGCCGGGGAGCTGTTTTTT.

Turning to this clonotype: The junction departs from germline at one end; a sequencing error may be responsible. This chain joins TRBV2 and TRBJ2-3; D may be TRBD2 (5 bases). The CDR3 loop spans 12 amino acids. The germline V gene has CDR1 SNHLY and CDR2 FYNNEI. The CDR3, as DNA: TGTGTCAGCAGTGGGAGCACATATACGCAGTATTTT. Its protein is CVSSGSTYTQYF. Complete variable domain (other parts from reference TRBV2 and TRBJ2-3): EPEVTQTPSHQVTQMGQEVILRCVPISNHLYFYWYRQILGQKVEFLVSFYNNEISEKSEIFDDQFSVERPDGSNFTLKIRSTKLEDSAMYFCVSSGSTYTQYFGPGTRLTVL.

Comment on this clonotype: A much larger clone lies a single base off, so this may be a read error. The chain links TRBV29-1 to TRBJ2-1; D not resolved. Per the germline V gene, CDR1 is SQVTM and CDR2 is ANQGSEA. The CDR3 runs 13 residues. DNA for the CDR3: TGCAACGCTGAAGAGACTGACTACAATGAGCAGTTCTTC. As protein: CNAEETDYNEQFF.

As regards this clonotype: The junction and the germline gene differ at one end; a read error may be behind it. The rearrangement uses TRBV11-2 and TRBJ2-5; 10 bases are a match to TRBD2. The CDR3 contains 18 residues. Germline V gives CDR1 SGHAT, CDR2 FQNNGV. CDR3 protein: CTSSLRPGLAAYPETQCF. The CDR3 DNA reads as TGTACCAGCAGCTTACGTCCTGGACTAGCGGCGTACCCAGAGACCCAGTGCTTC.

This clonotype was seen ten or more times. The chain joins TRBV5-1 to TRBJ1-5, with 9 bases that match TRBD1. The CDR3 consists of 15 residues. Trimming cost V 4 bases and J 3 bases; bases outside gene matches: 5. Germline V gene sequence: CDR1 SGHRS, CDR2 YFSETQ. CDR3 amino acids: CASSNGQGNNQPQHF. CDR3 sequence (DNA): TGCGCCAGCAGCAATGGACAGGGGAACAATCAGCCCCAGCATTTT.

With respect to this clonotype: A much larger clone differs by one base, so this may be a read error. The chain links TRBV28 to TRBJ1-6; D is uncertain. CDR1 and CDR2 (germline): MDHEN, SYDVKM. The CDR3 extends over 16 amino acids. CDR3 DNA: TGTACCAGCAGCCCTGCGAGAAGCTCCTATAATTCACCCCTCCACTTT. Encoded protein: CTSSPARSSYNSPLHF. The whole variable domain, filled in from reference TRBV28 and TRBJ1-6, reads DVKVTQSSRYLVKRTGEKVFLECVQDMDHENMFWYRQDPGLGLRLIYFSYDVKMKEKGDIPEGYSVSREKKERFSLILESASTNQTSMYLCTSSPARSSYNSPLHFGNGTRLTVT.

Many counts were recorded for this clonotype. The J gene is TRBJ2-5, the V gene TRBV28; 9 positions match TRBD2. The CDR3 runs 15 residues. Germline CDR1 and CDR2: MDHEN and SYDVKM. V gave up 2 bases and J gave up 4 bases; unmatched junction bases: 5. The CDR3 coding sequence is TGTGCCAGCAGTTTAAACTGGCGGGGGGGAGAGACCCAGTACTTC. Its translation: CASSLNWRGGETQYF.

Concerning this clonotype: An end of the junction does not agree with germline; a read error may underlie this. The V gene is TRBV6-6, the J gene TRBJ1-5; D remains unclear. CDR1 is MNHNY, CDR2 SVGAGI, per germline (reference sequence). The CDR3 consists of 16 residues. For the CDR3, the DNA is TGTGCCAGCTGTTACCGAGCAGAGTATAGCAATCAGCCCCCGCATTTT. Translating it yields CASCYRAEYSNQPPHF.

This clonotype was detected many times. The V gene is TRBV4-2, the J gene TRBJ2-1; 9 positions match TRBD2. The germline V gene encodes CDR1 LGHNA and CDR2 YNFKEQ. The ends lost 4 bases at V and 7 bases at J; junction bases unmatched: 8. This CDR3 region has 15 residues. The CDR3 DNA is TGTGCCAGCAGCCCGCGGGAGGGATTCGGGAATGAGCAGTTCTTC. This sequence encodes CASSPREGFGNEQFF.

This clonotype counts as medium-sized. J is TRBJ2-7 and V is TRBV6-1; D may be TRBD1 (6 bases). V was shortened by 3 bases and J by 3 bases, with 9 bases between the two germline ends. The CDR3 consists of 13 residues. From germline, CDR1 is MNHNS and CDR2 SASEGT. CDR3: CASSDRGLYEQYF. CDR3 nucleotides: TGTGCCAGCAGTGACAGGGGCCTCTACGAGCAGTACTTC.

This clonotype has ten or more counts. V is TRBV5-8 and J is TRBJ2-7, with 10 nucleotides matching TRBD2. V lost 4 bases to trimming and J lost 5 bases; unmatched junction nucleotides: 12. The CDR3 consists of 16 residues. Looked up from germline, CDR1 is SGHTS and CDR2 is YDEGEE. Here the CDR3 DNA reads TGTGCCAGCAGCCAGCCCATAGCGGGAGGTGGTAACGAGCAGTACTTC. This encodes CASSQPIAGGGNEQYF.

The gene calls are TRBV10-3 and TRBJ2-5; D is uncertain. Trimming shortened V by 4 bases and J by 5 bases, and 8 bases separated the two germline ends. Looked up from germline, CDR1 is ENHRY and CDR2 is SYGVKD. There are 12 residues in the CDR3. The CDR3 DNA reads TGTGCCATCAGTGGACGGGTGGAGACCCAGTACTTC. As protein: CAISGRVETQYF.

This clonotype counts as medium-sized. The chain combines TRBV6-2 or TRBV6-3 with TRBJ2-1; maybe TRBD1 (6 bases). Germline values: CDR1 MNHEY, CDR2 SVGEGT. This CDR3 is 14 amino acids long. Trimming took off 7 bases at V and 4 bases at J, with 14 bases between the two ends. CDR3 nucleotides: TGTGCCAGCACCAGGGGCCCTCTTTACAATGAGCAGTTCTTC. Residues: CASTRGPLYNEQFF.

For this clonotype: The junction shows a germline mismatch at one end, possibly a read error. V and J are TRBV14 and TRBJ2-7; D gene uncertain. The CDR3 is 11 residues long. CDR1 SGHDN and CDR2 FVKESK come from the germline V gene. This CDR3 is CVSTQGYEQYF. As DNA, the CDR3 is TGTGTCAGCACCCAAGGATACGAGCAGTACTTC.

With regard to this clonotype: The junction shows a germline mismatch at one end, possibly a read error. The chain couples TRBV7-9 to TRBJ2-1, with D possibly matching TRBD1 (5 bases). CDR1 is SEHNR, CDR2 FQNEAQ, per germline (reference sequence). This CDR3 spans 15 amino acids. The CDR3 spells CASSLGQGALKEQLF. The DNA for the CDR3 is TGTGCCAGCAGCTTAGGACAAGGGGCCCTCAAAGAGCAGCTCTTC.

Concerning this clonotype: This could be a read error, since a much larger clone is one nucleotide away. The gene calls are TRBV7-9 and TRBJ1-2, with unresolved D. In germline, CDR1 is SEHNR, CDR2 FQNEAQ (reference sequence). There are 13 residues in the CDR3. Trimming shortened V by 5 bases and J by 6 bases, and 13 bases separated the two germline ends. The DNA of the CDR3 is TGTGCCAGCAGCATGTCAGAAGCGGATGGCTACACCTTC. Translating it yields CASSMSEADGYTF.

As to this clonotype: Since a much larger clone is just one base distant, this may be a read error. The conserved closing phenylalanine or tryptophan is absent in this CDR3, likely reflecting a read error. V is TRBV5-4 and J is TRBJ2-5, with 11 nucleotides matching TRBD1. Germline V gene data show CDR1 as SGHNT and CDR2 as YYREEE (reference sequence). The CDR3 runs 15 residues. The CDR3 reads CANSLDRGLGETQYL. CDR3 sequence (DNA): TGTGCCAACAGCTTGGACAGGGGGCTAGGGGAGACCCAGTACCTC.

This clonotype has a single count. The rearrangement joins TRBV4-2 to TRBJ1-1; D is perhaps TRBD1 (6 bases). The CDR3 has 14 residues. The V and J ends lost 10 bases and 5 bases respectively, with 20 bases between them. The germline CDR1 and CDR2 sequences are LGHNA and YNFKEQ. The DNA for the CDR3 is TGTGCCAACAACCAAGATCGGACAGTGACTGAAGCTTTCTTT. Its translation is CANNQDRTVTEAFF.

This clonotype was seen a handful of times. The CDR3 bases are TGTGCCAGCAGTGGACTAGCGGGAGGAACCTACGAGCAGTACTTC. This codes for CASSGLAGGTYEQYF. The rearrangement links TRBV2 to TRBJ2-7; 13 bases agree with TRBD2. Germline loops: CDR1 SNHLY, CDR2 FYNNEI. Trimming took 4 bases from V and 2 from J; bases not matched to a gene: 2. CDR3 length: 15 amino acids.

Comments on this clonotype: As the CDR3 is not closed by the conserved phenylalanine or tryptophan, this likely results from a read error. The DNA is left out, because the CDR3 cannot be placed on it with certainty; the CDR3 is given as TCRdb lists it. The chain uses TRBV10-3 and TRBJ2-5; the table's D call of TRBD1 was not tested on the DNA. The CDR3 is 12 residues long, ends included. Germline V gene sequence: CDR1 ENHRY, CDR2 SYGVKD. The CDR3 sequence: CAISTGQETQNS.

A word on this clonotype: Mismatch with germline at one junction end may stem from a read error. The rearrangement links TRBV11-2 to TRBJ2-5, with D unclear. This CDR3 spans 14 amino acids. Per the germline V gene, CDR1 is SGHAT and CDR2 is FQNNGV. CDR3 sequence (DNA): TGTGCCAGCAACTTAGGTTTGGTCCAAAAGATCCAGTACTTC. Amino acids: CASNLGLVQKIQYF.

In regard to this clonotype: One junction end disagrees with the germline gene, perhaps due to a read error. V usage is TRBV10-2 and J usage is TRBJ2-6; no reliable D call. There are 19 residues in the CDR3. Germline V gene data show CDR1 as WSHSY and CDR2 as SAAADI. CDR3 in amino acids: CACSVLPADSLSGANVLTF. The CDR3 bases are TGCGCCTGCAGTGTCCTCCCAGCCGACTCTCTCTCTGGGGCCAACGTCCTGACTTTC.

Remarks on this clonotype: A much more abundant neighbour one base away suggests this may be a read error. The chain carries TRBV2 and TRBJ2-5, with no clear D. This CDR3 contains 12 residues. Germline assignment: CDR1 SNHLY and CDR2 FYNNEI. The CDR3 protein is CTSSEGEATQYF. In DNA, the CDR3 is TGTACCAGCAGTGAAGGTGAAGCGACCCAGTACTTC.

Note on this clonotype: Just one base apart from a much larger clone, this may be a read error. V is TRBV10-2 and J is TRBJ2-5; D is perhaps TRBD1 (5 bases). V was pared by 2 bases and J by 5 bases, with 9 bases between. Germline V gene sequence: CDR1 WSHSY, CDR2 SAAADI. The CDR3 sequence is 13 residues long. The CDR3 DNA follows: TGCGCCAGCAGTGAGGCAGGGTCGGAGACCCAGTACTTC. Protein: CASSEAGSETQYF.

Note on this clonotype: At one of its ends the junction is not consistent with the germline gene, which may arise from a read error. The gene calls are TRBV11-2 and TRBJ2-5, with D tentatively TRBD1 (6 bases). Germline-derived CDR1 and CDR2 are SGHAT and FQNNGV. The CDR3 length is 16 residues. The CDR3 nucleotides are TGTGCCAGTAGATCCCGGGACACGGCCGACCAAGAGACCCAGTATTTC. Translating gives CASRSRDTADQETQYF.